These 10 T cell receptor beta chains were all obtained from the same sample, sequenced in a study of siplizumab effects on memory and regulatory T cells (dated by TCRdb to about 2019). Library method: the immunoSEQ multiplex PCR assay. What TCRdb holds here is the immuneACCESS table cut down to in-frame rearrangements. Part of the clones is not present; checked against another copy, under half of the missing clones reflect an unresolved V gene, and the others are unexplained. Within this sample are around 77,000 clones, with 91% of them counted one time only. The top ten constitute approximately 30% of the sample. Sequences were obtained from CD8+ T cells sorted from blood. All receptors come from a human donor in good health.

This clone was detected a few times. The chain combines TRBV18 with TRBJ2-1, with 9 positions matching TRBD1. Trimming cost V 2 bases and J 4 bases; bases outside gene matches: 3. The CDR3 runs to 15 residues. CDR1 KGHSH and CDR2 LQKENI come from the germline V gene. The CDR3 reads CASSPGTGWYNEQFF. CDR3 DNA sequence: TGTGCCAGCTCACCAGGGACAGGGTGGTACAATGAGCAGTTCTTC.

J is TRBJ1-1 and V is TRBV6-1, with 8 bases that match TRBD1. Germline assignment: CDR1 MNHNS and CDR2 SASEGT. The CDR3 extends over 13 amino acids. The V and J ends lost 4 bases and 7 bases, in that order; junction bases with no gene match: 5. The CDR3 spells CASSGQGKIEAFF. The CDR3 nucleotides read TGTGCCAGCAGTGGACAGGGGAAGATTGAAGCTTTCTTT.

The V and J genes are TRBV9 and TRBJ2-7, with TRBD2 matching 8 bases. The CDR3 is made up of 17 amino acids. Germline lookup yields CDR1 SGDLS and CDR2 YYNGEE. With 4 bases clipped from V and 0 bases from J, the junction kept 12 bases outside the gene matches. CDR3 in amino acids: CASSPGRGSLSSYEQYF. CDR3 sequence (DNA): TGTGCCAGCAGCCCCGGGAGGGGGAGCCTGAGCTCCTACGAGCAGTACTTC.

The chain uses TRBV11-3 and TRBJ2-5; 12 bases are shared with TRBD1. From germline, CDR1 is SGHNT and CDR2 YENEEA. V lost 5 bases, J lost 5 bases, and 6 bases stayed unmatched. The CDR3 covers 15 residues. The CDR3 DNA reads TGTGCCAGCAGCCCCGGGACAGGGGGCGAGGAGACCCAGTACTTC. Translating gives CASSPGTGGEETQYF.

The rearrangement links TRBV19 to TRBJ1-1; 11 positions match TRBD1. The CDR3 runs 12 residues. Germline CDR1 LNHDA, CDR2 SQIVND (reference sequence). The CDR3 is CATGQGGTEAFF. The CDR3 nucleotides are TGTGCAACGGGACAGGGGGGCACTGAAGCTTTCTTT.

J is TRBJ1-4 and V is TRBV4-1, with 9 bases fitting TRBD1. This CDR3 spans 18 amino acids. CDR1 and CDR2 (germline): MGHRA, YSYEKL. J lost 6 bases, V lost 4 bases, and 15 bases had no gene match. In DNA, the CDR3 is TGCGCCAGCAGCCCCCACGGACAGGGGAGGGGAGAGGATGAAAAACTGTTTTTT. It is translated as CASSPHGQGRGEDEKLFF.

The J gene is TRBJ1-2, the V gene TRBV7-9; 7 nucleotides align to TRBD1. Germline V lookup: CDR1 SEHNR, CDR2 FQNEAQ (reference sequence). CDR3 length: 15 residues. The V gene end was trimmed by 5 bases and the J gene end by 2 bases; junction bases not matched to a gene: 8. The CDR3 sequence is CASSPQTGTNYGYTF. The DNA for the CDR3 is TGTGCCAGCAGCCCCCAGACAGGGACGAACTATGGCTACACCTTC.

The genes are TRBV15 and TRBJ2-2; unclear D gene. V lost 0 bases to trimming and J lost 1 base, with 21 bases between them. Germline assignment: CDR1 LNHNV and CDR2 YYDKDF (reference sequence). This CDR3 is 20 amino acids long. The CDR3: CATSRDTKHLIRLNTGELFF. The CDR3 nucleotides read TGTGCCACCAGCAGAGACACAAAACACTTAATTAGGCTGAACACCGGGGAGCTGTTTTTT.

The V gene is TRBV27, the J gene TRBJ2-5; the D call may be TRBD1 or TRBD2 (5 bases each). CDR1 is MNHEY, CDR2 SMNVEV, per germline (reference sequence). Trimming removed 6 bases at V and 5 bases at J, with 16 bases between. The length of the CDR3 is 14 residues. The CDR3 DNA sequence: TGTGCCAGCAGGCCGGGACGAGGTGGCGAGACCCAGTACTTC. Protein: CASRPGRGGETQYF.

V gene TRBV19 combines with J gene TRBJ1-1; 10 positions agree with TRBD1. The CDR3 runs to 15 residues. The V gene end was trimmed by 6 bases and the J gene end by 6 bases; junction bases not matched to a gene: 10. Germline CDR1 LNHDA, CDR2 SQIVND (reference sequence). CDR3 DNA: TGTGCCAGTAGCAAAGACCCCGGGACAGGGGCTGAAGCTTTCTTT. Its translation: CASSKDPGTGAEAFF.